This is a list of T cell receptor beta chains from one sample in a study of CD8+ T cells in alopecia areata. Data came from immunoSEQ multiplex PCR; TCRdb stores just in-frame clones and leaves some out. The repertoire holds a few hundred thousand clones, with 40% to 45% as singletons. The sequences come from CD4+ T cells sorted from blood, collected at approximately week 37, from a patient treated with tofacitinib. These receptors came from a human donor with alopecia areata. The CDR3 runs from the conserved cysteine through the conserved F or W. Fields, in order: clone size, CDR3 length, J gene, V gene, D gene, CDR3 protein, CDR3 DNA. A D gene is named only where the DNA matches it firmly. The size entry is marked missing in some rows and otherwise reads once, few, many or a size class.

clone size: .
CDR3 length: 15
J gene: TRBJ2-2
V gene: TRBV9
D gene: .
CDR3 protein: CASSVAGSNTGELFF
CDR3 DNA: TGTGCCAGCAGCGTAGCCGGATCGAACACCGGGGAGCTGTTTTTT

clone size: .
CDR3 length: 15
J gene: TRBJ2-7
V gene: TRBV2
D gene: TRBD2
CDR3 protein: CASNQDLAGVGEQYF
CDR3 DNA: TGTGCCAGCAATCAGGACTTAGCGGGAGTGGGCGAGCAGTACTTC

clone size: .
CDR3 length: 18
J gene: TRBJ2-1
V gene: TRBV15
D gene: TRBD1
CDR3 protein: CATSREVFGTGGRDEQFF
CDR3 DNA: TGTGCCACCAGCAGAGAGGTTTTTGGGACAGGGGGCAGGGATGAGCAGTTCTTC

clone size: .
CDR3 length: 15
J gene: TRBJ2-7
V gene: TRBV29-1
D gene: .
CDR3 protein: CSAAPGLASGDEQYF
CDR3 DNA: TGCAGCGCCGCCCCCGGACTGGCTTCGGGGGACGAGCAGTACTTC

clone size: few
CDR3 length: 13
J gene: TRBJ1-2
V gene: TRBV15
D gene: .
CDR3 protein: CATSRGSSGGYTF
CDR3 DNA: TGTGCCACCAGCAGAGGTAGTTCGGGAGGCTACACCTTC

clone size: once
CDR3 length: 14
J gene: TRBJ2-5
V gene: TRBV6-1
D gene: .
CDR3 protein: CASSTQGYQETQYF
CDR3 DNA: TGTGCCAGCAGTACCCAGGGTTACCAAGAGACCCAGTACTTC

clone size: few
CDR3 length: 13
J gene: TRBJ2-7
V gene: TRBV29-1
D gene: .
CDR3 protein: CSVEAGGRDLKYF
CDR3 DNA: TGCAGCGTTGAAGCAGGGGGACGGGACTTGAAGTACTTC

clone size: .
CDR3 length: 13
J gene: TRBJ1-2
V gene: TRBV5-1
D gene: .
CDR3 protein: CASSLEGAWGYTF
CDR3 DNA: TGCGCCAGCAGCTTGGAGGGAGCATGGGGCTACACCTTC

clone size: .
CDR3 length: 14
J gene: TRBJ2-5
V gene: TRBV5-1
D gene: .
CDR3 protein: CASSLDSIQETQYF
CDR3 DNA: TGCGCCAGCAGCTTGGACAGTATACAAGAGACCCAGTACTTC

clone size: few
CDR3 length: 15
J gene: TRBJ2-5
V gene: TRBV29-1
D gene: .
CDR3 protein: CSVEPALGAIGTQYF
CDR3 DNA: TGCAGCGTTGAGCCGGCTCTGGGGGCCATTGGGACCCAGTACTTC

clone size: .
CDR3 length: 13
J gene: TRBJ1-2
V gene: TRBV6-5
D gene: TRBD1
CDR3 protein: CASSPRGHRGYTF
CDR3 DNA: TGTGCCAGCAGTCCCAGGGGGCACAGGGGCTACACCTTC

clone size: few
CDR3 length: 10
J gene: TRBJ1-1
V gene: TRBV29-1
D gene: .
CDR3 protein: CSVAGPGAFF
CDR3 DNA: TGCAGCGTGGCTGGTCCCGGAGCTTTCTTT

clone size: few
CDR3 length: 12
J gene: TRBJ1-1
V gene: TRBV29-1
D gene: .
CDR3 protein: CSTAKRNTEAFF
CDR3 DNA: TGCAGCACCGCGAAGAGGAACACTGAAGCTTTCTTT

clone size: few
CDR3 length: 15
J gene: TRBJ2-4
V gene: TRBV29-1
D gene: .
CDR3 protein: CSVRNREMAKNIQYF
CDR3 DNA: TGCAGCGTTCGGAACAGGGAAATGGCCAAAAACATTCAGTACTTC

clone size: .
CDR3 length: 12
J gene: TRBJ1-1
V gene: TRBV30
D gene: .
CDR3 protein: CAWSQGLAEAFF
CDR3 DNA: TGTGCCTGGAGCCAGGGTCTGGCTGAAGCTTTCTTT

clone size: once
CDR3 length: 12
J gene: TRBJ2-5
V gene: TRBV7-2
D gene: .
CDR3 protein: CASSNLRETQYF
CDR3 DNA: TGTGCCAGCAGCAACCTCCGGGAGACCCAGTACTTC

clone size: .
CDR3 length: 13
J gene: TRBJ1-2
V gene: TRBV19
D gene: .
CDR3 protein: CASSEGLPYGYTF
CDR3 DNA: TGTGCCAGTAGTGAAGGCCTACCCTATGGCTACACCTTC

clone size: few
CDR3 length: 17
J gene: TRBJ1-3
V gene: TRBV28
D gene: TRBD1
CDR3 protein: CASSLVAGGRFGNTIYF
CDR3 DNA: TGTGCCAGCAGTTTAGTGGCAGGGGGACGATTTGGAAACACCATATATTTT

clone size: once
CDR3 length: 14
J gene: TRBJ2-7
V gene: TRBV7-2
D gene: .
CDR3 protein: CASSIRDGAYEQYF
CDR3 DNA: TGTGCCAGCAGCATCCGGGACGGGGCCTACGAGCAGTACTTC

clone size: .
CDR3 length: 14
J gene: TRBJ2-4
V gene: TRBV5-1
D gene: .
CDR3 protein: CASSYSTWPNIQYF
CDR3 DNA: TGCGCCAGCAGCTATTCCACCTGGCCCAACATTCAGTACTTC

clone size: .
CDR3 length: 16
J gene: TRBJ2-2
V gene: TRBV7-2
D gene: .
CDR3 protein: CASSYKRARWAGELFF
CDR3 DNA: TGTGCCAGCAGTTATAAGCGGGCTAGATGGGCCGGGGAGCTGTTTTTT

clone size: .
CDR3 length: 19
J gene: TRBJ2-7
V gene: TRBV18
D gene: TRBD2
CDR3 protein: CASSPYSGRARFGSYEQYF
CDR3 DNA: TGTGCCAGCTCTCCATATAGCGGGAGGGCCAGATTCGGATCCTACGAGCAGTACTTC

clone size: few
CDR3 length: 15
J gene: TRBJ2-7
V gene: TRBV30
D gene: .
CDR3 protein: CAWSPDRGPSDEQYF
CDR3 DNA: TGTGCCTGGAGTCCCGACAGAGGTCCTAGCGACGAGCAGTACTTC

clone size: few
CDR3 length: 14
J gene: TRBJ1-1
V gene: TRBV7-9
D gene: .
CDR3 protein: CASSLAEGNTEAFF
CDR3 DNA: TGTGCCAGCAGCTTAGCGGAGGGAAACACTGAAGCTTTCTTT

clone size: .
CDR3 length: 14
J gene: TRBJ1-2
V gene: TRBV7-2
D gene: .
CDR3 protein: CASSLAAGAYGYTF
CDR3 DNA: TGTGCCAGCAGCTTAGCCGCAGGTGCCTATGGCTACACCTTC

clone size: .
CDR3 length: 11
J gene: TRBJ2-5
V gene: TRBV20-1
D gene: .
CDR3 protein: CSAREEETQYF
CDR3 DNA: TGCAGTGCTAGAGAGGAAGAGACCCAGTACTTC

clone size: few
CDR3 length: 13
J gene: TRBJ2-1
V gene: TRBV23-1
D gene: .
CDR3 protein: CASSQSSLRLSFF
CDR3 DNA: TGCGCCAGCAGTCAATCGTCGCTCAGGCTTTCCTTCTTC

clone size: few
CDR3 length: 16
J gene: TRBJ2-7
V gene: TRBV21-1
D gene: .
CDR3 protein: CASSEEGAESAYEQYF
CDR3 DNA: TGTGCCAGCAGCGAGGAGGGAGCGGAGTCCGCCTACGAGCAGTACTTC

clone size: .
CDR3 length: 13
J gene: TRBJ2-7
V gene: TRBV4-1
D gene: .
CDR3 protein: CASSQDQGPEQYF
CDR3 DNA: TGCGCCAGCAGCCAAGATCAGGGGCCCGAGCAGTACTTC

clone size: .
CDR3 length: 14
J gene: TRBJ1-2
V gene: TRBV27
D gene: .
CDR3 protein: CASSLSGIWPGYTF
CDR3 DNA: TGTGCCAGCAGTTTGTCAGGGATCTGGCCAGGCTACACCTTC

clone size: few
CDR3 length: 14
J gene: TRBJ1-1
V gene: TRBV5-6
D gene: .
CDR3 protein: CASSSRGARTEAFF
CDR3 DNA: TGTGCCAGCAGCTCCCGAGGTGCGCGCACTGAAGCTTTCTTT

clone size: .
CDR3 length: 16
J gene: TRBJ2-7
V gene: TRBV7-2
D gene: .
CDR3 protein: CASSLASKSNSYEQYF
CDR3 DNA: TGTGCCAGCAGCCTCGCAAGTAAATCCAACTCCTACGAGCAGTACTTC

clone size: few
CDR3 length: 15
J gene: TRBJ2-5
V gene: TRBV28
D gene: TRBD2
CDR3 protein: CASSPSSGRVETQYF
CDR3 DNA: TGTGCCAGCAGCCCTTCCAGCGGGAGAGTAGAGACCCAGTACTTC

clone size: .
CDR3 length: 12
J gene: TRBJ2-7
V gene: TRBV10-3
D gene: .
CDR3 protein: CAISTGSYEQYF
CDR3 DNA: TGTGCCATCAGTACAGGGTCCTACGAGCAGTACTTC

clone size: few
CDR3 length: 14
J gene: TRBJ2-3
V gene: TRBV28
D gene: .
CDR3 protein: CASTTPVGRDTQYF
CDR3 DNA: TGTGCCAGCACTACCCCCGTCGGGCGGGATACGCAGTATTTT

clone size: .
CDR3 length: 14
J gene: TRBJ2-2
V gene: TRBV6-5
D gene: .
CDR3 protein: CASTRDPNTGELFF
CDR3 DNA: TGTGCCAGCACTCGGGATCCGAACACCGGGGAGCTGTTTTTT

clone size: .
CDR3 length: 14
J gene: TRBJ1-2
V gene: TRBV5-1
D gene: TRBD1
CDR3 protein: CASSLAGGNYGYTF
CDR3 DNA: TGCGCCAGCAGCTTGGCAGGGGGTAACTATGGCTACACCTTC

clone size: .
CDR3 length: 15
J gene: TRBJ2-3
V gene: TRBV11-2
D gene: .
CDR3 protein: CASSLENPYADTQYF
CDR3 DNA: TGTGCCAGCAGCTTAGAGAACCCTTACGCAGATACGCAGTATTTT